This entry concerns a single T cell receptor beta chain. Which antigen it targets is not known. Within one base of it there is no much larger clone, and no base qualities were kept. Genomic DNA was extracted from sorted cells for sequencing of the TCRbeta CDR3 region. TCRbeta CDR3 regions were sequenced using the immunoSEQ Assay. The clones in this table, taken by TCRdb from immuneACCESS, are in-frame only. Not every clone is retained; where verified, under half of the shortfall comes from an unresolved V gene, and the cause of the rest is unknown. Present in this sample are around 72,000 clones, about 84% of which were seen just once. The ten largest make up about 5% of the sample. The sample belongs to a study of OX40 agonist ivuxolimab in advanced cancers. Regarding the research as a whole: Ivuxolimab was an agonistic, fully human IgG2 monoclonal antibody directed against OX40 (CD134), a costimulatory receptor. Prior anti-PD-1, anti-PD-L1 or anti-CTLA-4 therapy was permitted, and approximately 42% of dose-escalation patients had received checkpoint inhibitors. The point of sequencing TCRbeta in the periphery was to test whether ivuxolimab changed TCR sequence diversity and drove clonal T-cell expansion. Partial responses occurred in three dose-escalation patients: two with cutaneous melanoma and one with hepatocellular carcinoma. The paper reports the monotherapy dose-escalation portion (N of about 47 patients) of the phase I ivuxolimab trial. Of the approximately 50 dose-escalation patients, hepatocellular carcinoma was present in roughly 19, melanoma in roughly 15, renal cell carcinoma in 9 and head and neck cancer in 9. Intravenous ivuxolimab was administered to patients every 2 weeks at six dose levels: 0.01, 0.1, 0.3, 1.5, 3 and 10 mg/kg. The dose-escalation cohort was roughly 80% male with a mean age of approximately 60 years, ranging from about 23 to 85. The paper as a whole reports these results and caveats: At doses of 0.1 to 3.0 mg/kg, clonal expansion of both CD4+ and CD8+ T cells in blood was seen between baseline and week 6. Low levels of normalized T-cell clonal expansion were also seen in some nonresponding patients. After ivuxolimab, CD8+ T cells had more expanded clones than CD4+ T cells on average. Which antigens the clonally expanded peripheral T cells were specific for was not determined. In the 0.1-3.0 mg/kg groups, partial responders had among the lowest normalized peripheral clonal expansion, particularly in CD8+ T cells.

V is pared back by 2 bases and J by 0 bases, with 11 bases lying between the germline termini. Measured from the cysteine to the phenylalanine, the CDR3 is 16 residues long. Kept here is only the CDR3 DNA, which spans 48 bases and is read in frame from base 1. CDR1 MNHNS and CDR2 SASEGT are derived from the germline V gene. Patients with a history of autoimmune disease or receiving systemic immunosuppression were excluded from the trial. Peripheral blood for TCR sequencing was collected from all dose cohorts at baseline, on cycle 4 day 1, and on cycle 7 day 1. Samples came from an open-label, multicenter, first-in-human phase I dose-escalation trial of ivuxolimab. The trial enrolled adults with locally advanced or metastatic head and neck squamous cell, hepatocellular, melanoma or renal cell carcinoma. Before TCR sequencing, CD4+ T cells and CD8+ T cells were sorted from peripheral blood as separate populations.

Here the chain combines TRBV6-1 and TRBJ1-3; the D gene lacks a confident call. Source: CD4+ or CD8+ T cells sorted from blood, taken in a trial of the OX40 agonist ivuxolimab. This sequence originates from an adult with an advanced solid tumor such as melanoma, head and neck, liver or kidney cancer. The CDR3 protein: CASSEFQASSGNTIYF. The sequence in DNA is TGTGCCAGCAGTGAATTTCAGGCCAGCTCTGGAAACACCATATATTTT.